Sequencing of this T cell receptor beta chain was carried out in a study of beta chain features in type 1 diabetes. About the study: In all, 85 million to 130 million sorted cells from all samples were analyzed. Study-wide findings and caveats: VDJ junctions from type 1 diabetes patients carried fewer insertions and larger deletions.

The length of the CDR3 is 14 residues. CDR1 and CDR2 from the germline V gene are SGDLS and YYNGEE. Trimming took 4 bases from V and 0 from J, leaving 10 bases between them. Details on this clone: What it binds is not known.

Over 95% purity was reached by all sorted populations. Expressed TCRB transcripts got sequenced, as all isolated RNA was reverse transcribed. Clones were read by immunoSEQ multiplex PCR, and TCRdb kept only the in-frame ones, dropping some. The sample shows hundreds of thousands of clones, about 32% of them seen only once. Source material: naive CD4+ T cells from blood. This chain joins TRBV9 and TRBJ1-1, with D possibly TRBD1 on 5 matching bases. The receptor was derived from a man between 18 and 29 years old in good health. In DNA, the CDR3 is TGTGCCAGCAGCAGGGGACCGATGAACACTGAAGCTTTCTTT. Translated, it gives CASSRGPMNTEAFF. Filled out from reference TRBV9 and TRBJ1-1, the complete variable domain reads DSGVTQTPKHLITATGQRVTLRCSPRSGDLSVYWYQQSLDQGLQFLIQYYNGEERAKGNILERFSAQQFPDLHSELNLSSLELGDSALYFCASSRGPMNTEAFFGQGTRLTVV.